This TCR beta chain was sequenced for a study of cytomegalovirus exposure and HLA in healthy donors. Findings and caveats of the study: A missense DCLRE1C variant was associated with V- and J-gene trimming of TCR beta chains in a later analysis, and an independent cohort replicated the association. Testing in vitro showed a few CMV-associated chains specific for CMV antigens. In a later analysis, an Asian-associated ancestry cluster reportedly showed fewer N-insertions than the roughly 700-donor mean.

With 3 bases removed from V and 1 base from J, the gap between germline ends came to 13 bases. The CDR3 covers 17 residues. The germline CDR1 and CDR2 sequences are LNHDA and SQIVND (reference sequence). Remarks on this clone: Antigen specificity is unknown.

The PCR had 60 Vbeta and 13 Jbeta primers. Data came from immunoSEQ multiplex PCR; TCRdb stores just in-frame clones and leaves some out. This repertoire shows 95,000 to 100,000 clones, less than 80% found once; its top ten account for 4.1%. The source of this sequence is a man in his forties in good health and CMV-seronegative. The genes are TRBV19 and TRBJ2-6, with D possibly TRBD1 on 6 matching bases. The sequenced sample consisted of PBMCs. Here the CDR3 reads CASSMDGRGSGANVLTF. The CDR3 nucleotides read TGTGCCAGTAGTATGGATGGCAGGGGTTCTGGGGCCAACGTCCTGACTTTC.